Following are 5 T cell receptor beta chains from one sample sequenced in a study of T cells in Graves' hyperthyroidism and ophthalmopathy. Amplified TCR beta CDR3 regions came from RNA transcripts. With the HTBI primer set, the TCR CDR3 went through a first round of RT-PCR. One entry per CDR3 protein, called by TCRdb with MiXCR from the multiplex PCR reads. The table includes approximately 620,000 distinct CDR3 sequences, about 15% detected once. Material for sequencing was blood. The receptor set was obtained from a woman younger than 45 with Graves' hyperthyroidism that later progressed to Graves' ophthalmopathy.

This clonotype showed up many times. This chain uses TRBV3-1 with TRBJ1-1; D is undetermined. The CDR3 length is 16 residues. The ends were cut back, 2 bases at V and 0 bases at J, with 13 bases in the middle. The V gene's germline CDR1 is LGHDT and CDR2 YNNKEL (reference sequence). CDR3 sequence (DNA): TGTGCCAGCAGCCAACCCAGTGGCGGATTGAACACTGAAGCTTTCTTT. It is translated as CASSQPSGGLNTEAFF.

The chain is built from TRBV4-1 and TRBJ2-3; no clear D gene. Trimming pared 1 base from V and 2 bases from J, leaving 7 bases between. CDR3 length: 14 residues. The germline V gene encodes CDR1 MGHRA and CDR2 YSYEKL. CDR3 sequence reads: CASSQVSITDTQYF. CDR3 coding DNA: TGCGCCAGCAGCCAAGTGAGCATCACAGATACGCAGTATTTT.

This clonotype appeared once. The V and J genes are TRBV19 and TRBJ1-1; possibly TRBD1 for D (5 bases). Trimming shortened V by 6 bases and J by 6 bases, and 20 bases separated the two germline ends. The germline CDR1 and CDR2 sequences are LNHDA and SQIVND (reference sequence). This CDR3 has 15 amino acids. In nucleotides, the CDR3 is TGTGCCAGTAGGCAGGGCAGGGAGACTCACCCTGAAGCTTTCTTT. Translating gives CASRQGRETHPEAFF.

This clonotype was recorded many times. The chain couples TRBV7-2 to TRBJ2-7; 11 bases align to TRBD1. The V gene end was trimmed by 3 bases and the J gene end by 1 base; junction bases not matched to a gene: 2. The CDR3 totals 15 residues. Germline CDR1 reads SGHTA; CDR2 reads FQGNSA. CDR3 bases: TGTGCCAGCAGCTTCGGACAGGGGGCTTCCTACGAGCAGTACTTC. The encoded protein is CASSFGQGASYEQYF.

Remarks on this clonotype: Possible read error: a much larger clone is one base away. No conserved phenylalanine or tryptophan is present at the end of the CDR3, so a read error is the likely explanation. The V and J genes are TRBV19 and TRBJ2-7; D perhaps matches TRBD1 (6 bases). The V gene's germline CDR1 is LNHDA and CDR2 SQIVND (reference sequence). The length of the CDR3 is 14 residues. Trimming pared 5 bases from V and 1 base from J, leaving 12 bases between. The chain's CDR3 is CASSPGHRSYEQYL. CDR3 DNA sequence: TGTGCCAGTAGTCCGGGACATCGATCCTACGAGCAGTACCTC.